The source of this T cell receptor (beta chain) is a study of blood T cell repertoires in COVID-19. For the study at large: PBMCs, B-cell-depleted T cells, or T cells were the source of the cDNA or gDNA that made up the material.

Trimming left V 3 bases short and J 5 bases short, with 14 bases between. Germline V gene data show CDR1 as ENHRY and CDR2 as SYGVKD. The CDR3 runs 15 residues. Original processing methods: Amplification with reference gene primers provided the estimates of nucleated cell counts. Clones were sequenced by immunoSEQ multiplex PCR, and TCRdb holds only the in-frame ones, with some missing. The D gene and trimming were derived from the DNA, and the V and J assignments and clone size from that table. The sample lists 150,000 to 200,000 clones, 70% to 90% occurring once. V is TRBV10-3 and J is TRBJ2-1; D is possibly TRBD2 (6 bases). The sequence came from a human donor in a cohort sampled during active COVID-19. The source material was peripheral blood. The chain's CDR3 is CAISETGASNNEQFF. As DNA, the CDR3 is TGTGCCATCAGTGAAACGGGAGCTTCAAACAATGAGCAGTTCTTC.